This entry lists 5 T cell receptor beta chains sequenced from one sample in a study of shared clonotypes between healthy human individuals. The protocol was immunoSEQ multiplex PCR, while the TCRdb copy is restricted to in-frame clones and leaves out a portion. The sample has over a million clones; roughly 74% are singletons. Sequencing input: memory CD4+ T cells from PBMCs. Subset here: CD45RA-negative fraction. These receptor sequences come from a man aged 18 to 29 in good health. Some clones in this sample may be carry-over from other donors' samples.

Details on this clone: The same CDR3 arises from other DNA sequences in this sample as well. The chain links TRBV28 to TRBJ1-2; a weak D match, TRBD1 (6 bases). V was pared by 4 bases and J by 3 bases, with 6 bases between. This CDR3 spans 12 amino acids. Germline loops: CDR1 MDHEN, CDR2 SYDVKM. CDR3 coding DNA: TGTGCCAGCAGTTCAGGGGACTATGGCTACACCTTC. It encodes CASSSGDYGYTF.

The V gene is TRBV29-1, the J gene TRBJ2-3; weak D call: TRBD1 (5 bases). The CDR3 runs to 15 residues. Germline-derived CDR1 and CDR2 are SQVTM and ANQGSEA. The ends were cut back, 5 bases at V and 2 bases at J, with 17 bases in the middle. CDR3 region: CSVLLGHTPTDTQYF. The CDR3 coding sequence is TGCAGCGTTCTCTTGGGGCATACCCCCACAGATACGCAGTATTTT.

This clone was detected only a few times. The chain couples TRBV5-1 to TRBJ2-4; maybe TRBD2 (5 bases). CDR1 is SGHRS, CDR2 YFSETQ, per germline. V lost 3 bases and J lost 3, with 13 bases in between. There are 15 residues in the CDR3. CDR3: CASSSEQEVKNIQYF. As DNA, the CDR3 is TGCGCCAGCAGCTCGGAGCAGGAGGTCAAAAACATTCAGTACTTC. Drawing the rest from reference TRBV5-1 and TRBJ2-4, the complete variable domain is KAGVTQTPRYLIKTRGQQVTLSCSPISGHRSVSWYQQTPGQGLQFLFEYFSETQRNKGNFPGRFSGRQFSNSRSEMNVSTLELGDSALYLCASSSEQEVKNIQYFGAGTRLSVL.

This clone occurred once. CDR3 amino acids: CASSDTSGRAWEFF. The CDR3 DNA reads as TGTGCCAGCAGTGATACTAGCGGGAGGGCCTGGGAGTTCTTC. The gene calls are TRBV6-5 and TRBJ2-1, with 13 bases identical to TRBD2. The germline gives CDR1 MNHEY, CDR2 SVGAGI. V shed 5 bases and J 14 bases; nucleotides not matched to a gene: 9. The CDR3 extends over 14 amino acids.

This chain connects TRBV5-6 to TRBJ2-1; 7 bases line up with TRBD1. The CDR3 sequence is 16 residues long. Germline V gene data show CDR1 as SGHDT and CDR2 as YYEEEE. The junction had 11 bases not matched to a gene; V was cut back by 3 bases and J by 5 bases. CDR3 nucleotide sequence: TGTGCCAGCAGCTGGCCCGAGACAGGGATTCACAATGAGCAGTTCTTC. It is translated as CASSWPETGIHNEQFF.